This TCR beta chain was profiled in a study of blood T cell repertoires in COVID-19. Study in general: Whether acute or convalescent, the COVID-19 samples came from the United States, Italy and Spain. PBMCs, B-cell-depleted T cells, or T cells were the source of the cDNA or gDNA that made up the material.

The CDR3 is made up of 17 amino acids. Germline CDR1 reads LNHDA; CDR2 reads SQIVND (reference sequence). Trimming took 5 bases from V and 1 from J, leaving 20 bases between them. The protocol was immunoSEQ multiplex PCR, while the TCRdb copy is restricted to in-frame clones and leaves out a portion. The table shows about 210,000 clones, with roughly 78% occurring only once. V usage is TRBV19 and J usage is TRBJ2-5; D possibly corresponds to TRBD1 (5 bases). Sequencing was carried out using peripheral blood. The origin of this receptor is a woman aged 40 to 50 with acute or convalescent COVID-19. The CDR3 region is CASSSSVLTETQETQYF. The CDR3 nucleotides read TGTGCCAGTAGTTCCTCTGTCTTGACAGAGACCCAAGAGACCCAGTACTTC.